The 30 T cell receptor beta chains reported below all come from one sample, sequenced in a study of shared clonotypes between healthy human individuals. The repertoire was sequenced with immunoSEQ multiplex PCR; TCRdb's copy has only in-frame clones and lacks some. The sample lists approximately 740,000 clones; 74% were seen once. Sample: memory CD4+ T cells sorted from blood. Stated subset: CD45RA-negative fraction. The source is a woman aged 30 to 39 in good health.

This rearrangement joins TRBV6-1 to TRBJ2-7; D is possibly TRBD1 or TRBD2 (5 bases each). The CDR3 runs to 11 residues. Germline values: CDR1 MNHNS, CDR2 SASEGT. Trimming left V 5 bases short and J 5 bases short, with 7 bases between. CDR3 sequence (DNA): TGTGCCAGCAGTAAGGGACACGAGCAGTACTTC. It is translated as CASSKGHEQYF.

The V and J genes are TRBV27 and TRBJ2-7; 7 bases align to TRBD2. The CDR3 runs to 14 residues. V shed 6 bases and J 4 bases; nucleotides not matched to a gene: 9. The germline V gene encodes CDR1 MNHEY and CDR2 SMNVEV (reference sequence). CDR3 in amino acids: CASSGTTRWYEQYF. The CDR3 DNA reads as TGTGCCAGCAGCGGGACTACCCGTTGGTACGAGCAGTACTTC.

The rearrangement joins TRBV27 to TRBJ2-7; D ambiguous. Trimming removed 0 bases from V and 0 bases from J, with 9 bases in between. Germline CDR1 reads MNHEY; CDR2 reads SMNVEV (reference sequence). CDR3 size: 15 residues. CDR3 residues: CASSLSLSTSYEQYF. The CDR3 region has the DNA TGTGCCAGCAGTTTATCTTTAAGTACCTCCTACGAGCAGTACTTC.

CDR3 residues: CATSRGRAGDEQYF. CDR3 bases: TGTGCCACCAGCAGAGGGAGAGCGGGAGACGAGCAGTACTTC. V usage is TRBV15 and J usage is TRBJ2-7, with 8 nucleotides matching TRBD2. CDR3 length: 14 amino acids. Germline assignment: CDR1 LNHNV and CDR2 YYDKDF (reference sequence). Trimming removed 1 base from V and 5 bases from J; junction bases left unmatched: 4.

The chain links TRBV10-1 to TRBJ2-1; no clear D gene. The CDR3 consists of 14 residues. In germline, CDR1 is WNHNN, CDR2 SYGVQD (reference sequence). Trimming removed 2 bases at V and 7 bases at J, with 12 bases between. For the CDR3, the DNA is TGCGCCAGCAGTGAGCATCGTGTTAAGAATGAGCAGTTCTTC. It encodes CASSEHRVKNEQFF.

The count of this clone is one. The genes are TRBV11-2 and TRBJ2-7; D unresolved. Germline CDR1 SGHAT, CDR2 FQNNGV. The CDR3 totals 15 residues. Trimming stripped 0 bases from V and 2 bases from J, with 11 bases between. The CDR3 sequence: CASSLELLATYEQYF. DNA of the CDR3: TGTGCCAGCAGCTTAGAGTTACTCGCTACCTACGAGCAGTACTTC.

To note about this clone: The same CDR3 arises from other DNA sequences in this sample as well. This chain connects TRBV28 to TRBJ2-7; 12 positions agree with TRBD2. The CDR3 length is 14 residues. The V gene end was trimmed by 6 bases and the J gene end by 2 bases; junction bases not matched to a gene: 2. CDR1 and CDR2 from the germline V gene are MDHEN and SYDVKM. The CDR3 DNA reads TGTGCCAGCAGACGGACTAGCGGGACCTACGAGCAGTACTTC. It is translated as CASRRTSGTYEQYF.

The rearrangement uses TRBV9 and TRBJ2-3, with D possibly TRBD2 on 6 matching bases. The V gene lost 4 bases and the J gene lost 2 bases, with 17 bases spanning the gap. The CDR3 covers 16 residues. Looked up from germline, CDR1 is SGDLS and CDR2 is YYNGEE. In DNA form, the CDR3 reads TGTGCCAGCAGCCAGCTGGGCGGGGAAATCACAGATACGCAGTATTTT. Its translation: CASSQLGGEITDTQYF.

The chain joins TRBV18 to TRBJ2-6; D may be TRBD1 (6 bases). The V end lost 8 bases, the J end lost 4 bases, and 12 bases lay between the germline ends. The CDR3 runs to 14 residues. CDR1 is KGHSH and CDR2 is LQKENI in the germline V gene. The chain's CDR3 is CASAPGVGANVLTF. DNA of the CDR3: TGTGCCAGCGCCCCAGGGGTAGGGGCCAACGTCCTGACTTTC.

This clone has only one observation. J is TRBJ2-1 and V is TRBV9; 11 bases agree with TRBD2. Germline V gene lookup returns CDR1 SGDLS and CDR2 YYNGEE. The CDR3 has 15 amino acids. J gave up 8 bases and V 1 base, and 5 bases lay outside the gene matches. The CDR3 reads CASSVSSGRIDEQFF. The CDR3 DNA is TGTGCCAGCAGCGTATCTAGCGGGAGGATCGATGAGCAGTTCTTC.

This chain links TRBV27 with TRBJ1-1; 7 bases line up with TRBD1. The germline V gene has CDR1 MNHEY and CDR2 SMNVEV (reference sequence). Germline trimming cut 4 bases from V and 2 bases from J; bases unmatched to any gene: 7. CDR3 length equals 15 residues. The CDR3 coding sequence is TGTGCCAGCAGTTATAGAGGGACAGCAAACACTGAAGCTTTCTTT. The encoded protein is CASSYRGTANTEAFF.

This clone appeared many times. The chain links TRBV11-2 to TRBJ2-4, with a possible D match to TRBD1 (5 bases). V lost 2 bases to trimming and J lost 10 bases, with 12 bases between them. The CDR3 contains 13 residues. Germline values: CDR1 SGHAT, CDR2 FQNNGV. The CDR3 region has the DNA TGTGCCAGCAGCTTAAAGACAGTTGGGATTCAGTACTTC. This gives the protein CASSLKTVGIQYF.

The V gene is TRBV5-5, the J gene TRBJ2-7, with D tentatively TRBD1 or TRBD2 (5 bases each). CDR1 is SGHKS and CDR2 is YYEKEE in the germline V gene (reference sequence). The CDR3 totals 15 residues. The ends were cut back, 0 bases at V and 2 bases at J, with 12 bases in the middle. The DNA for the CDR3 is TGTGCCAGCAGCTTGGCCGGGACGGGAACCTACGAGCAGTACTTC. It is translated as CASSLAGTGTYEQYF.

This sequence joins TRBV9 and TRBJ1-4; TRBD1 might be the D (5 bases). Trimming pared 9 bases from V and 7 bases from J, leaving 19 bases between. Germline CDR1 reads SGDLS; CDR2 reads YYNGEE. The CDR3 contains 14 residues. CDR3 amino acids: CANLEGTIGEKLFF. The CDR3 coding sequence is TGTGCCAACTTAGAGGGGACTATAGGTGAAAAACTGTTTTTT.

The V gene is TRBV5-1, the J gene TRBJ1-1, with D possibly TRBD1 on 6 matching bases. Germline assignment: CDR1 SGHRS and CDR2 YFSETQ. The CDR3 consists of 17 residues. V was pared by 4 bases and J by 1 base, with 20 bases between. CDR3 sequence: CASSPSVQGMGNTEAFF. The CDR3 nucleotides are TGCGCCAGCAGCCCCTCGGTTCAGGGGATGGGGAACACTGAAGCTTTCTTT.

Only a few counts were recorded for this clone. V is TRBV18 and J is TRBJ2-3; TRBD2 is a possible D gene (6 bases). CDR1 is KGHSH and CDR2 is LQKENI in the germline V gene. This CDR3 is built from 15 residues. V lost 1 base and J 6 bases, leaving 14 bases between the germline ends. CDR3 sequence reads: CASSPQQSRGDTQYF. The CDR3 bases are TGTGCCAGCTCACCACAGCAGTCCCGGGGGGATACGCAGTATTTT.

This chain links TRBV5-1 with TRBJ2-5, with D perhaps matching TRBD1 (7 bases). Judging by the DNA end, TRBJ2-7 fits better; the J call may be wrong. The CDR3 has 14 residues. The germline gives CDR1 SGHRS, CDR2 YFSETQ. CDR3 in amino acids: CASSFGGQPYEQYF. DNA of the CDR3: TGCGCCAGCAGCTTCGGGGGACAGCCATACGAGCAGTACTTC.

This clone was seen a handful of times. The chain links TRBV18 to TRBJ1-1, with TRBD1 matching 9 bases. After removal of 2 bases from V and 10 bases from J, the junction contained 8 bases not matched to a gene. Germline-derived CDR1 and CDR2 are KGHSH and LQKENI. The CDR3 extends over 14 amino acids. CDR3 sequence: CASSPGDRATGAFF. In DNA, the CDR3 is TGTGCCAGCTCACCAGGGGACAGGGCCACGGGAGCTTTCTTT.

The genes are TRBV5-1 and TRBJ1-1; D perhaps matches TRBD1 (6 bases). This CDR3 region has 18 residues. Germline-derived CDR1 and CDR2 are SGHRS and YFSETQ. V was trimmed by 2 bases and J by 1 base, leaving 21 bases between them. CDR3 sequence: CASSLKTTGKRANTEAFF. The CDR3 coding sequence is TGCGCCAGCAGCTTAAAAACAACAGGGAAGAGAGCGAACACTGAAGCTTTCTTT.

V usage is TRBV6-1 and J usage is TRBJ2-3; tentatively, D is TRBD2 (6 bases). V gave up 2 bases and J gave up 0 bases, with 12 bases separating them. Germline lookup yields CDR1 MNHNS and CDR2 SASEGT. This CDR3 has 16 amino acids. This chain's CDR3 is CASSELVAESTDTQYF. The CDR3 DNA follows: TGTGCCAGCAGTGAATTAGTAGCGGAGAGCACAGATACGCAGTATTTT.

The chain is built from TRBV6-1 and TRBJ2-3; D not resolved. The germline V gene has CDR1 MNHNS and CDR2 SASEGT. V lost 1 base, J lost 0 bases, and 8 bases lay in between. This CDR3 comprises 15 residues. Written as DNA, the CDR3 is TGTGCCAGCAGTGAAGGGGGTTCAAGCACAGATACGCAGTATTTT. Amino acid sequence: CASSEGGSSTDTQYF.

The chain recombines TRBV5-3 with TRBJ2-7, with TRBD2 as a possible D gene (5 bases). TRBV5-3 is placed among ORFs of uncertain function. This CDR3 is built from 12 residues. Trimming removed 9 bases from V and 0 bases from J, with 10 bases in between. CDR3 amino acids: CANERDSYEQYF. CDR3 in DNA: TGTGCCAACGAACGGGACTCCTACGAGCAGTACTTC.

V gene TRBV29-1 combines with J gene TRBJ2-3; TRBD2 matches 8 bases. CDR1 and CDR2 from the germline V gene are SQVTM and ANQGSEA. This CDR3 has 16 amino acids. Unmatched junction bases numbered 8, after V lost 2 bases and J lost 1 base. The CDR3 DNA follows: TGCAGCGTTGAATCAAATGGGCGGGAGGGCACAGATACGCAGTATTTT. Protein: CSVESNGREGTDTQYF.

The chain recombines TRBV28 with TRBJ1-5, with unresolved D. This CDR3 is built from 17 residues. Deletions cut 4 bases from V and 3 bases from J, with 19 bases between. CDR1 is MDHEN and CDR2 is SYDVKM in the germline V gene. The CDR3 sequence: CASSSRTAAVLNQPQHF. Here the CDR3 DNA reads TGTGCCAGCAGTTCGCGTACGGCGGCGGTCCTCAATCAGCCCCAGCATTTT.

This clone was picked up many times. The rearrangement uses TRBV19 and TRBJ1-5; 9 nucleotides match TRBD1. The CDR3 loop spans 14 amino acids. V shed 7 bases, J shed 6 bases, and the junction held 7 bases outside the gene matches. The germline CDR1 and CDR2 sequences are LNHDA and SQIVND (reference sequence). CDR3 sequence: CASTPDRGGQPQHF. The CDR3 coding sequence is TGTGCCAGTACCCCGGACAGGGGAGGTCAGCCCCAGCATTTT.

V and J are TRBV5-1 and TRBJ2-5, with 13 bases identical to TRBD2. Trimming removed 3 bases from V and 6 bases from J; junction bases left unmatched: 5. The V gene's germline CDR1 is SGHRS and CDR2 YFSETQ. The CDR3 contains 15 residues. The CDR3 reads CASSSGTSGMQTQYF. The CDR3 DNA sequence: TGCGCCAGCAGCTCCGGGACTAGCGGGATGCAGACCCAGTACTTC. Complete variable domain (other parts from reference TRBV5-1 and TRBJ2-5): KAGVTQTPRYLIKTRGQQVTLSCSPISGHRSVSWYQQTPGQGLQFLFEYFSETQRNKGNFPGRFSGRQFSNSRSEMNVSTLELGDSALYLCASSSGTSGMQTQYFGPGTRLLVL.

V gene TRBV4-1 combines with J gene TRBJ1-5; TRBD1 might be the D (5 bases). The CDR3 is made up of 16 amino acids. V was clipped by 1 base and J by 4 bases, with 14 bases between them. Germline V gives CDR1 MGHRA, CDR2 YSYEKL. The CDR3 protein is CASSQGTGPVNQPQHF. In DNA form, the CDR3 reads TGCGCCAGCAGCCAAGGAACGGGACCCGTTAATCAGCCCCAGCATTTT.

This clone was observed at least ten times. The chain uses TRBV18 and TRBJ2-1, with a tentative D call TRBD2 (5 bases). CDR1 and CDR2 from the germline V gene are KGHSH and LQKENI. This CDR3 contains 14 residues. Trimming cost V 3 bases and J 7 bases, with 13 bases left between them. Here the CDR3 reads CASSPQLGSNEQFF. The CDR3 region has the DNA TGTGCCAGCTCACCCCAACTAGGGTCGAATGAGCAGTTCTTC.

This chain uses TRBV28 with TRBJ1-1, with D unclear. Germline CDR1 reads MDHEN; CDR2 reads SYDVKM. The ends were cut back, 3 bases at V and 1 base at J, with 12 bases in the middle. The CDR3 is 15 residues long. CDR3 nucleotides: TGTGCCAGCAGTTTCCTAGGACCGAGGAACACTGAAGCTTTCTTT. Encoded protein: CASSFLGPRNTEAFF.

The V and J genes are TRBV4-1 and TRBJ2-5; TRBD2 matches 7 bases. V was pared by 4 bases and J by 1 base, with 9 bases of the junction left unmatched. This CDR3 is built from 16 residues. CDR1 MGHRA and CDR2 YSYEKL come from the germline V gene. This CDR3 is CASSPSLAGVQETQYF. The CDR3 coding sequence is TGCGCCAGCAGCCCCTCCCTCGCGGGAGTCCAAGAGACCCAGTACTTC.